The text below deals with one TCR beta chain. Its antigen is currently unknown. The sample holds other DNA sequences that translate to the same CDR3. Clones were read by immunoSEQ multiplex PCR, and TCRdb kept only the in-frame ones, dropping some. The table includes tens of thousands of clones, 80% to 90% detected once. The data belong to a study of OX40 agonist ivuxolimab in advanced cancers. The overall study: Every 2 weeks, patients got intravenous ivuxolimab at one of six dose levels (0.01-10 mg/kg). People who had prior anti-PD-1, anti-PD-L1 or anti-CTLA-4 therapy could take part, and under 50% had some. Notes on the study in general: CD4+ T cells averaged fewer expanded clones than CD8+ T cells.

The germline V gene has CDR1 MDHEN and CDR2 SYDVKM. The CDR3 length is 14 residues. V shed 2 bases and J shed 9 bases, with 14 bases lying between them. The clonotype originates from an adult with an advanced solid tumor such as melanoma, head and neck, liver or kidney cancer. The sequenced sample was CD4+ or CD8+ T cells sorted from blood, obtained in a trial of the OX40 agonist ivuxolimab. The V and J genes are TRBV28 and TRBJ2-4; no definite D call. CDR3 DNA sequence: TGTGCCAGCAGTTTAGCAGGCTTCGTAACCATTCAGTACTTC. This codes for CASSLAGFVTIQYF.